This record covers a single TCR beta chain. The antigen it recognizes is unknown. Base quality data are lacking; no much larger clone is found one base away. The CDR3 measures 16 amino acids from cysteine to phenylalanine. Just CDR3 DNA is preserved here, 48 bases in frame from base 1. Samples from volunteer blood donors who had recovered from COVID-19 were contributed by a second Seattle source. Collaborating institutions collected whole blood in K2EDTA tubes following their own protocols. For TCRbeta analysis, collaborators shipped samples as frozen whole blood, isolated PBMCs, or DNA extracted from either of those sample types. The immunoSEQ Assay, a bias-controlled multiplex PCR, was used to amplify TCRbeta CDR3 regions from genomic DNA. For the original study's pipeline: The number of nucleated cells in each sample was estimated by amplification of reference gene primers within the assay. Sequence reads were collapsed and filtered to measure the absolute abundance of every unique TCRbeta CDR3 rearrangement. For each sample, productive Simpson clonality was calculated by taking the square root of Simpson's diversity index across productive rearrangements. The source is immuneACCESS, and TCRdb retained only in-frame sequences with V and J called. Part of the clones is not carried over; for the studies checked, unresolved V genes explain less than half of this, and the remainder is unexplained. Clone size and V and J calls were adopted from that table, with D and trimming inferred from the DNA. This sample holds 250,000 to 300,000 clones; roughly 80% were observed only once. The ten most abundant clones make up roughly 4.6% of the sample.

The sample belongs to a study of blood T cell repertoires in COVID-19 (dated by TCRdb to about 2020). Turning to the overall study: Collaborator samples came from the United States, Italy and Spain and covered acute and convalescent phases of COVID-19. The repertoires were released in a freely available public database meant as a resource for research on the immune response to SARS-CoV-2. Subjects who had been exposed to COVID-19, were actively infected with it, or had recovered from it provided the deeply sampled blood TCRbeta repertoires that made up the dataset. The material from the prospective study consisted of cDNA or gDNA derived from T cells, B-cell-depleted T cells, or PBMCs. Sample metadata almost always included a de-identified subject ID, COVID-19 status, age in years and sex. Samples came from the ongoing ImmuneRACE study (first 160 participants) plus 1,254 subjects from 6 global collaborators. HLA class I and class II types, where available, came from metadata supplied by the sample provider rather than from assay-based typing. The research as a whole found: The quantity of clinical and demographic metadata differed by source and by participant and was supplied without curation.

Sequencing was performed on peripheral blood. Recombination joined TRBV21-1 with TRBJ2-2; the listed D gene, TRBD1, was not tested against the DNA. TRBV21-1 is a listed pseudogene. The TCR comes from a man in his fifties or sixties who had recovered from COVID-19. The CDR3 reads CASSPRAGENTGELFF. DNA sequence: TGTGCCAGCAGCCCCAGGGCAGGGGAGAACACCGGGGAGCTGTTTTTT.